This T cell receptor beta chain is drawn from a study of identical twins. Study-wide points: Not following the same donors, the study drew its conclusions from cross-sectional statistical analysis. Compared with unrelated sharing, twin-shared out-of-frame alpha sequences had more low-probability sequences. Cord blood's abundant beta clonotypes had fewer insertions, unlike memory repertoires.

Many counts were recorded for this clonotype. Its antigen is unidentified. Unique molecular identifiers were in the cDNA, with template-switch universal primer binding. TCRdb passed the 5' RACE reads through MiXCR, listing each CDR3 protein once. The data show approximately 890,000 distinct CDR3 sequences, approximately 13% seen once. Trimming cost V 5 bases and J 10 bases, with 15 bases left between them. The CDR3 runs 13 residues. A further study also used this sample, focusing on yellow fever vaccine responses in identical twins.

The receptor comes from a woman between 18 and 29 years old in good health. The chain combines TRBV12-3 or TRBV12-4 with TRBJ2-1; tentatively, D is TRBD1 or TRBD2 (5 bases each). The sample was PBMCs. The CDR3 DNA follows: TGTGCCAGCAGTCCTACGGGGACCGGGGAGCAGTTCTTC. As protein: CASSPTGTGEQFF.